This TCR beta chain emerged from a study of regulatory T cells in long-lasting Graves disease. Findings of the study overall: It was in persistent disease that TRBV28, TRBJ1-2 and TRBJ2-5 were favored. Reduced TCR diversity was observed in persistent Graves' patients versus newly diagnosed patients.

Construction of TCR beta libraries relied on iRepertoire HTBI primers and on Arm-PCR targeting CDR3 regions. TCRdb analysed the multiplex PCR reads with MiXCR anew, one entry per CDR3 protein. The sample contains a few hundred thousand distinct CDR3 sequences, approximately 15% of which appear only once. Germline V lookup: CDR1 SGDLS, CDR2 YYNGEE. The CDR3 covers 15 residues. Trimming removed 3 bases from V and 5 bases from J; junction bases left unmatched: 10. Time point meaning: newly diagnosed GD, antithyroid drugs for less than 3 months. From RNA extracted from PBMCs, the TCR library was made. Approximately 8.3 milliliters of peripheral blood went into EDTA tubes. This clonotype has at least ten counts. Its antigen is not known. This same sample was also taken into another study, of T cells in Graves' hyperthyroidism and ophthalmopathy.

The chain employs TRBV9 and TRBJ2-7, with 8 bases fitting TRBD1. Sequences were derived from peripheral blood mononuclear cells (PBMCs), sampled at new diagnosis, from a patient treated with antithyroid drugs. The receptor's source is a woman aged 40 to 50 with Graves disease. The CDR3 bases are TGTGCCAGCAGCGCTTTAGACAGGGGATTCCACGAGCAGTACTTC. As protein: CASSALDRGFHEQYF.